The 32 T cell receptor beta chains below come from one sample, sequenced in a study of identifying expanded T cells in peripheral blood. Assay used: immunoSEQ multiplex PCR; TCRdb lists only in-frame clones, some missing. The sample holds over 70,000 clones; 88% are singletons and the top ten take 15% to 20%. Sequenced sample: blood. These receptors all stem from a person aged 18 to 70 in good health.

CDR3 amino acids: CASSVTPLGSDGYTF. CDR3 nucleotides: TGTGCCAGCAGCGTAACACCGTTAGGGTCTGATGGCTACACCTTC. The chain employs TRBV2 and TRBJ1-2; no definite D call. V shed 6 bases and J shed 6 bases, with 20 bases lying between them. The germline V gene encodes CDR1 SNHLY and CDR2 FYNNEI. CDR3 length equals 15 residues.

This clone was counted a few times. This chain uses TRBV5-6 with TRBJ1-1; unclear D gene. The V gene lost 0 bases and the J gene lost 0 bases, with 3 bases spanning the gap. The CDR3 spans 13 residues. Germline V gene sequence: CDR1 SGHDT, CDR2 YYEEEE. CDR3 sequence (DNA): TGTGCCAGCAGCTTGGAGGTGAACACTGAAGCTTTCTTT. This translates into CASSLEVNTEAFF.

The V and J genes are TRBV4-3 and TRBJ1-2; no clear D. V lost 0 bases and J lost 0, with 5 bases in between. Germline CDR1 and CDR2: LGHNA and YSLEER. The CDR3 contains 14 residues. CDR3 amino acids: CASSQEGANYGYTF. Written as DNA, the CDR3 is TGCGCCAGCAGCCAAGAAGGAGCTAACTATGGCTACACCTTC.

Concerning this clone: The junction and the germline gene differ at one end; a read error may be behind it. The V call is TRBV15, the J call TRBJ1-3; perhaps TRBD1 as D (6 bases). Looked up from germline, CDR1 is LNHNV and CDR2 is YYDKDF (reference sequence). The CDR3 loop spans 12 amino acids. CDR3 in amino acids: CATSRETGPAHF. In nucleotides, the CDR3 is TGTGCCACCAGCAGAGAGACAGGCCCGGCGCATTTT. Full variable domain (rest looked up from reference TRBV15 and TRBJ1-3): DAMVIQNPRYQVTQFGKPVTLSCSQTLNHNVMYWYQQKSSQAPKLLFHYYDKDFNNEADTPDNFQSRRPNTSFCFLDIRSPGLGDTAMYLCATSRETGPAHFGEGSWLTVV.

The rearrangement joins TRBV29-1 to TRBJ2-3, with D possibly matching TRBD2 (5 bases). The CDR3 is 13 residues long. Trimming stripped 8 bases from V and 0 bases from J, with 12 bases between. Germline V gene data show CDR1 as SQVTM and CDR2 as ANQGSEA. The CDR3 coding sequence is TGCAGCACCCGGACTGCCAGCACAGATACGCAGTATTTT. This encodes CSTRTASTDTQYF.

Notes on this clone: A junction boundary mismatches the germline segment, possibly from a read error. This specimen includes other DNA sequences encoding the same CDR3. This chain uses TRBV7-2 with TRBJ1-1; D is unclear. The CDR3 has 15 residues. The germline V gene has CDR1 SGHTA and CDR2 FQGNSA. As DNA, the CDR3 is TGTGCCAGCAGCTTAGCGCAGGTGTTGAACACTGAAGCCTTCTTT. This encodes CASSLAQVLNTEAFF.

This clone was seen more than once but under ten times. J is TRBJ1-1 and V is TRBV7-9; D not resolved. CDR1 is SEHNR and CDR2 is FQNEAQ in the germline V gene (reference sequence). V was trimmed by 3 bases and J by 7 bases, leaving 6 bases between them. The CDR3 spans 11 residues. The CDR3 DNA reads TGTGCCAGCAGCTTGACGGATGAAGCTTTCTTT. This gives the protein CASSLTDEAFF.

The chain is built from TRBV5-6 and TRBJ1-1; no reliable D call. The CDR3 sequence is 11 residues long. Germline assignment: CDR1 SGHDT and CDR2 YYEEEE. Between the trimmed V and J ends, which lost 4 bases and 1 base, there was a span of 2 bases. DNA for the CDR3: TGTGCCAGCAGCGCGAACACTGAAGCTTTCTTT. This encodes CASSANTEAFF. Complete variable domain (other parts from reference TRBV5-6 and TRBJ1-1): DAGVTQSPTHLIKTRGQQVTLRCSPKSGHDTVSWYQQALGQGPQFIFQYYEEEERQRGNFPDRFSGHQFPNYSSELNVNALLLGDSALYLCASSANTEAFFGQGTRLTVV.

The chain is built from TRBV7-2 and TRBJ2-5; D might be TRBD1 (6 bases). Germline V gene sequence: CDR1 SGHTA, CDR2 FQGNSA. The CDR3 runs 15 residues. The V gene lost 2 bases and the J gene lost 3 bases, with 13 bases spanning the gap. CDR3 sequence (DNA): TGTGCCAGCAGCTTATCTGGGACATCCGAAGAGACCCAGTACTTC. Translated, it gives CASSLSGTSEETQYF.

The gene calls are TRBV5-4 and TRBJ2-3; possibly TRBD1 for D (6 bases). V was pared by 2 bases and J by 0 bases, with 7 bases between. This CDR3 is built from 14 residues. CDR1 and CDR2 from the germline V gene are SGHNT and YYREEE (reference sequence). CDR3 DNA sequence: TGTGCCAGCAGCTTTCAGGGGAGCACAGATACGCAGTATTTT. Its translation is CASSFQGSTDTQYF.

This clone was counted a single time. The chain employs TRBV10-3 and TRBJ2-3; the D is unclear. The CDR3 is 13 amino acids. Germline-derived CDR1 and CDR2 are ENHRY and SYGVKD. V lost 3 bases and J lost 2, with 6 bases in between. CDR3 in DNA: TGTGCCATCAGTGACGTAACCACAGATACGCAGTATTTT. Its protein product is CAISDVTTDTQYF.

The V gene is TRBV6-5, the J gene TRBJ1-3; perhaps TRBD1 as D (5 bases). Trimming pared 6 bases from V and 3 bases from J, leaving 9 bases between. The length of the CDR3 is 13 residues. Germline CDR1 and CDR2: MNHEY and SVGAGI. The CDR3 sequence is CASRGASGNTIYF. The CDR3 region has the DNA TGTGCCAGCAGAGGGGCGAGTGGAAACACCATATATTTT.

This clone was seen a single time. The V call is TRBV19, the J call TRBJ1-2; no clear D. V was clipped by 7 bases and J by 6 bases, with 21 bases between them. From germline, CDR1 is LNHDA and CDR2 SQIVND (reference sequence). The CDR3 length is 15 residues. CDR3 loop: CASTPGEGFIDGYTF. CDR3 nucleotides: TGTGCCAGTACTCCGGGCGAGGGCTTCATTGATGGCTACACCTTC.

V is TRBV7-9 and J is TRBJ2-5; TRBD1 is a possible D gene (6 bases). Germline V lookup: CDR1 SEHNR, CDR2 FQNEAQ (reference sequence). V was cut by 11 bases and J by 7 bases, with 17 bases left in between. The CDR3 sequence is 12 residues long. The CDR3 loop is CAGSSGDLTQYF. DNA of the CDR3: TGTGCCGGAAGTTCAGGGGACCTGACCCAGTACTTC. The entire variable domain, with the rest obtained from reference TRBV7-9 and TRBJ2-5, is as follows: DTGVSQNPRHKITKRGQNVTFRCDPISEHNRLYWYRQTLGQGPEFLTYFQNEAQLEKSRLLSDRFSAERPKGSFSTLEIQRTEQGDSAMYLCAGSSGDLTQYFGPGTRLLVL.

V gene TRBV7-9 combines with J gene TRBJ1-2; 8 bases are a match to TRBD1. This CDR3 region has 17 residues. CDR1 is SEHNR and CDR2 is FQNEAQ in the germline V gene (reference sequence). V lost 1 base to trimming and J lost 1 base; unmatched junction nucleotides: 8. The CDR3 DNA follows: TGTGCCAGCAGCTTAGAACAGGGGGATACTGTTAACTATGGCTACACCTTC. Its translation is CASSLEQGDTVNYGYTF. The whole variable domain, remainder taken from reference TRBV7-9 and TRBJ1-2, is DTGVSQNPRHKITKRGQNVTFRCDPISEHNRLYWYRQTLGQGPEFLTYFQNEAQLEKSRLLSDRFSAERPKGSFSTLEIQRTEQGDSAMYLCASSLEQGDTVNYGYTFGSGTRLTVV.

This chain links TRBV4-3 with TRBJ2-5, with TRBD1 matching over 9 bases. This CDR3 region has 15 residues. Germline CDR1 LGHNA, CDR2 YSLEER. J was trimmed by 0 bases and V by 3 bases; bases with no gene match: 2. The CDR3 is CASSHGTGYQETQYF. The CDR3 DNA sequence: TGCGCCAGCAGCCACGGGACAGGGTACCAAGAGACCCAGTACTTC.

The rearrangement joins TRBV18 to TRBJ2-5, with TRBD1 as a possible D gene (5 bases). Germline assignment: CDR1 KGHSH and CDR2 LQKENI. This CDR3 is built from 13 residues. The chain's CDR3 is CAGSFREQETQYF. The CDR3 DNA sequence: TGTGCTGGGTCGTTCAGGGAACAAGAGACCCAGTACTTC.

V usage is TRBV4-2 and J usage is TRBJ1-5, with TRBD1 matching over 9 bases. CDR3 length equals 16 residues. The germline V gene encodes CDR1 LGHNA and CDR2 YNFKEQ. With 0 bases clipped from V and 5 bases from J, the junction kept 5 bases outside the gene matches. CDR3 region: CASSQESGQGHQPQHF. As DNA, the CDR3 is TGTGCCAGCAGCCAAGAGTCAGGACAGGGGCATCAGCCCCAGCATTTT.

This chain connects TRBV11-2 to TRBJ2-2, with 10 bases identical to TRBD1. Unmatched junction bases numbered 2, after V lost 4 bases and J lost 0 bases. Germline CDR1 SGHAT, CDR2 FQNNGV. The CDR3 totals 16 residues. The CDR3 DNA follows: TGTGCCAGCAGCTATGGACAGGGGGCGAACACCGGGGAGCTGTTTTTT. Amino acids: CASSYGQGANTGELFF.

The V gene is TRBV2, the J gene TRBJ1-6, with D possibly being TRBD1 (6 bases). Deletions cut 4 bases from V and 5 bases from J, with 15 bases between. This CDR3 is built from 16 residues. Germline values: CDR1 SNHLY, CDR2 FYNNEI. The CDR3 DNA reads as TGTGCCAGCAGTGTCGATCCAGGGGAAAATAATTCACCCCTCCACTTT. It translates to CASSVDPGENNSPLHF. Full variable domain (rest looked up from reference TRBV2 and TRBJ1-6): EPEVTQTPSHQVTQMGQEVILRCVPISNHLYFYWYRQILGQKVEFLVSFYNNEISEKSEIFDDQFSVERPDGSNFTLKIRSTKLEDSAMYFCASSVDPGENNSPLHFGNGTRLTVT.

The rearrangement joins TRBV28 to TRBJ2-2; TRBD2 is a possible D gene (5 bases). Per germline, CDR1 MDHEN and CDR2 SYDVKM. The V end lost 7 bases, the J end lost 5 bases, and 20 bases lay between the germline ends. The CDR3 sequence is 16 residues long. CDR3 region: CASTPRLSGVTGELFF. The CDR3 DNA reads as TGTGCCAGCACCCCGAGACTATCAGGAGTAACCGGGGAGCTGTTTTTT.

V usage is TRBV5-1 and J usage is TRBJ2-6; D unclear. The V gene lost 9 bases and the J gene lost 1 base, with 11 bases spanning the gap. This CDR3 is built from 14 residues. Germline lookup yields CDR1 SGHRS and CDR2 YFSETQ. The CDR3 bases are TGCGCCACCTCCGAAGGGTCTGGGGCCAACGTCCTGACTTTC. It translates to CATSEGSGANVLTF.

The rearrangement joins TRBV11-2 to TRBJ2-5, with TRBD2 matching over 7 bases. This CDR3 comprises 15 residues. Germline V CDR1 and CDR2: SGHAT, FQNNGV. Trimming took 5 bases from V and 3 from J; bases not matched to a gene: 9. CDR3 protein: CASSRIFGGKETQYF. Written as DNA, the CDR3 is TGTGCCAGCAGCCGGATCTTCGGGGGGAAAGAGACCCAGTACTTC.

The sample holds one count of this clone. This chain uses TRBV28 with TRBJ1-5, with D hard to call. CDR1 MDHEN and CDR2 SYDVKM come from the germline V gene. This CDR3 has 15 amino acids. Trimming removed 4 bases at V and 7 bases at J, with 17 bases between. The DNA for the CDR3 is TGTGCCAGCAGTTGGCCCCCTCCGCCTCCCCAGCCCCAGCATTTT. This encodes CASSWPPPPPQPQHF.

V is TRBV5-6 and J is TRBJ1-2; a possible D gene is TRBD1 (5 bases). V was clipped by 1 base and J by 3 bases, with 10 bases between them. CDR3 length equals 14 residues. Germline V gives CDR1 SGHDT, CDR2 YYEEEE. The CDR3 protein is CASSLLGPDYGYTF. CDR3 nucleotide sequence: TGTGCCAGCAGCTTGCTGGGGCCGGACTATGGCTACACCTTC. The variable domain in full, with the rest retrieved from reference TRBV5-6 and TRBJ1-2, is DAGVTQSPTHLIKTRGQQVTLRCSPKSGHDTVSWYQQALGQGPQFIFQYYEEEERQRGNFPDRFSGHQFPNYSSELNVNALLLGDSALYLCASSLLGPDYGYTFGSGTRLTVV.

This clone appeared once. The chain uses TRBV9 and TRBJ2-4; 8 bases fit TRBD1. The V gene's germline CDR1 is SGDLS and CDR2 YYNGEE. CDR3 length: 17 amino acids. The junction had 9 bases not matched to a gene; V was cut back by 3 bases and J by 1 base. The CDR3 coding sequence is TGTGCCAGCAGCGCTGGACAGGGACCTTTCGCCAAAAACATTCAGTACTTC. Protein product: CASSAGQGPFAKNIQYF.

The rearrangement links TRBV30 to TRBJ2-1; D is undetermined. The CDR3 covers 10 residues. The V end was cut by 8 bases, the J end by 7 bases, with 9 bases between. Germline lookup yields CDR1 GTSNPN and CDR2 SVGIG (reference sequence). The CDR3 here is CAPDGNEQFF. In DNA, the CDR3 is TGTGCCCCGGACGGGAATGAGCAGTTCTTC.

The gene calls are TRBV5-6 and TRBJ2-5, with 7 bases that match TRBD1. This CDR3 is 17 amino acids long. Germline CDR1 is SGHDT and CDR2 is YYEEEE. The V and J ends lost 4 bases and 2 bases, in that order; junction bases with no gene match: 14. The CDR3 spells CASSTGTVFSLQETQYF. Here the CDR3 DNA reads TGTGCCAGCAGCACCGGGACAGTATTTTCTCTTCAAGAGACCCAGTACTTC.

V is TRBV7-9 and J is TRBJ1-3; no firm D call. V dropped 3 bases and J dropped 0 bases, with 9 bases sitting between them. In germline, CDR1 is SEHNR, CDR2 FQNEAQ (reference sequence). The CDR3 is 15 amino acids. In DNA, the CDR3 is TGTGCCAGCAGCTTTCAGGCTAGCTCTGGAAACACCATATATTTT. It is translated as CASSFQASSGNTIYF.

The V gene is TRBV2, the J gene TRBJ1-6; TRBD1 aligns across 8 bases. J was trimmed by 10 bases and V by 4 bases; bases with no gene match: 6. Germline V gene sequence: CDR1 SNHLY, CDR2 FYNNEI. This CDR3 region has 14 residues. CDR3 bases: TGTGCCAGCAGTGGCACAGGGGGTGGGTCACCCCTCCACTTT. It is translated as CASSGTGGGSPLHF.

J is TRBJ1-3 and V is TRBV11-3; D uncertain. CDR1 is SGHNT, CDR2 YENEEA, per germline. The CDR3 totals 17 residues. V was pared by 3 bases and J by 0 bases, with 15 bases between. The CDR3 DNA sequence: TGTGCCAGCAGCTTCCCCTTGACGGATGGCTCTGGAAACACCATATATTTT. Translation: CASSFPLTDGSGNTIYF.

V gene TRBV28 combines with J gene TRBJ2-6; 7 bases map to TRBD1. V shed 3 bases and J 0 bases; nucleotides not matched to a gene: 11. Germline loops: CDR1 MDHEN, CDR2 SYDVKM. The CDR3 is 19 amino acids. The CDR3 sequence is CASSFTGAKLLSGANVLTF. The CDR3 nucleotides are TGTGCCAGCAGTTTCACAGGGGCAAAGCTTCTCTCTGGGGCCAACGTCCTGACTTTC.